The present T cell receptor (beta chain) was sequenced within a study of PD-1 blockade in classical Hodgkin lymphoma. Across the whole study: Intravenous nivolumab at 3 mg/kg was given to patients every 2 weeks.

A note on this clone: Its antigen remains unknown.

Here immunoSEQ multiplex PCR was the method, and the copy in TCRdb shows in-frame clones only, minus some. The table lists just over 25,000 clones, about nine tenths of them singletons, with 2.5% in the top ten. Study-level results: Patients with an early start, nivolumab under 1 year after ASCT, were excluded. The causes of the repertoire differences, possibly disease activity or prior therapy, remain undefined.

The CDR3 spans 14 residues. The germline CDR1 and CDR2 sequences are SGHRS and YFSETQ. With 1 base removed from V and 1 base from J, the gap between germline ends came to 8 bases. Each patient experienced a relapse that followed autologous stem cell transplantation, and brentuximab vedotin exposure varied. Sequencing used peripheral blood mononuclear cells (PBMCs), obtained at baseline. The chain uses TRBV5-1 and TRBJ2-5; D unresolved. The source of this sequence is a human donor with classical Hodgkin lymphoma. For the CDR3, the DNA is TGCGCCAGCAGCTTGAGGTCCGGCCAAGAGACCCAGTACTTC. This codes for CASSLRSGQETQYF.